Presented here are 24 T cell receptor beta chains from one specimen sequenced in a study of T cell responses to AZD1222 COVID-19 vaccine. The method was immunoSEQ multiplex PCR; TCRdb's version includes in-frame clones alone and lacks a portion of them. The data hold about 100,000 clones, with approximately 89% observed a single time. Material: peripheral blood, obtained on day 0 of AZD1222 vaccination. These receptors were collected from an adult in good health.

A few counts support this clone. The chain is built from TRBV27 and TRBJ1-5, with 9 nucleotides matching TRBD1. V was pared by 7 bases and J by 3 bases, with 7 bases of the junction left unmatched. The CDR3 runs 15 residues. Germline values: CDR1 MNHEY, CDR2 SMNVEV (reference sequence). CDR3 in amino acids: CASKRDRVDNQPQHF. DNA of the CDR3: TGTGCCAGCAAGAGGGACAGGGTTGACAATCAGCCCCAGCATTTT.

V gene TRBV10-3 combines with J gene TRBJ1-2; TRBD1 might be the D (5 bases). This CDR3 is 13 amino acids long. V lost 6 bases and J lost 8, with 16 bases in between. The germline V gene has CDR1 ENHRY and CDR2 SYGVKD. The CDR3 spells CAISPGPRSGYTF. In DNA form, the CDR3 reads TGTGCCATCAGCCCGGGGCCTCGCAGCGGCTACACCTTC.

This rearrangement joins TRBV10-2 to TRBJ1-4; tentative D call: TRBD1 (6 bases). This CDR3 has 12 amino acids. Germline V gives CDR1 WSHSY, CDR2 SAAADI. Trimming stripped 8 bases from V and 8 bases from J, with 12 bases between. In DNA, the CDR3 is TGCGCCAGCGCGGACAGCTACGAAAAACTGTTTTTT. Its protein is CASADSYEKLFF.

V usage is TRBV14 and J usage is TRBJ1-1, with TRBD1 as a possible D gene (5 bases). This CDR3 is built from 14 residues. Trimming left V 4 bases short and J 5 bases short, with 14 bases between. The germline V gene encodes CDR1 SGHDN and CDR2 FVKESK. The CDR3 protein is CASSPRGWGTEAFF. CDR3 sequence (DNA): TGTGCCAGCAGCCCTCGGGGCTGGGGGACTGAAGCTTTCTTT. Using reference TRBV14 and TRBJ1-1 for the parts outside the CDR3, the full variable domain is EAGVTQFPSHSVIEKGQTVTLRCDPISGHDNLYWYRRVMGKEIKFLLHFVKESKQDESGMPNNRFLAERTGGTYSTLKVQPAELEDSGVYFCASSPRGWGTEAFFGQGTRLTVV.

The chain carries TRBV6-5 and TRBJ2-4; D is ambiguous. V lost 6 bases, J lost 8 bases, and 11 bases lay in between. There are 12 residues in the CDR3. Germline CDR1 and CDR2: MNHEY and SVGAGI. CDR3 DNA: TGTGCCAGCAGGGATCTAGGAGACATTCAGTACTTC. Encoded protein: CASRDLGDIQYF.

The chain links TRBV4-1 to TRBJ2-3, with D possibly matching TRBD2 (7 bases). V lost 4 bases, J lost 3 bases, and 14 bases lay in between. The CDR3 spans 15 residues. Looked up from germline, CDR1 is MGHRA and CDR2 is YSYEKL. For the CDR3, the DNA is TGCGCCAGCAGCCGTGGGGGGGCTAGGACAGATACGCAGTATTTT. This sequence encodes CASSRGGARTDTQYF.

V is TRBV2 and J is TRBJ2-7, with D perhaps matching TRBD1 (5 bases). The germline gives CDR1 SNHLY, CDR2 FYNNEI. V was clipped by 3 bases and J by 4 bases, with 10 bases between them. The CDR3 totals 13 residues. The DNA for the CDR3 is TGTGCCAGCAGTGACAGGGTAACTTACGAGCAGTACTTC. This encodes CASSDRVTYEQYF.

J is TRBJ2-5 and V is TRBV5-6, with D perhaps matching TRBD2 (6 bases). The V gene lost 4 bases and the J gene lost 1 base, with 17 bases spanning the gap. The CDR3 extends over 16 amino acids. The germline gives CDR1 SGHDT, CDR2 YYEEEE. The DNA for the CDR3 is TGTGCCAGCAGCCTTAGAATAGTGGGGGGCCAAGAGACCCAGTACTTC. This translates into CASSLRIVGGQETQYF.

This clone ranks as medium-sized. The chain joins TRBV7-7 to TRBJ1-5; D unresolved. Trimming removed 5 bases at V and 1 base at J, with 12 bases between. The CDR3 consists of 15 residues. Germline lookup yields CDR1 SSHAT and CDR2 FNYEAQ (reference sequence). DNA for the CDR3: TGTGCCAGCAGCCCATACCGGGTCAGCAATCAGCCCCAGCATTTT. Translating it yields CASSPYRVSNQPQHF.

The chain couples TRBV6-5 to TRBJ1-1; 7 positions match TRBD1. V shed 10 bases, J shed 1 base, and the junction held 6 bases outside the gene matches. The length of the CDR3 is 13 residues. Germline CDR1 reads MNHEY; CDR2 reads SVGAGI. The CDR3 nucleotides read TGTGCCACAAAACCAGGGGGGAACACTGAAGCTTTCTTT. Its protein is CATKPGGNTEAFF.

The chain couples TRBV9 to TRBJ1-2, with 8 bases lining up with TRBD1. The germline V gene encodes CDR1 SGDLS and CDR2 YYNGEE. The V gene end was trimmed by 3 bases and the J gene end by 0 bases; junction bases not matched to a gene: 7. This CDR3 contains 16 residues. In nucleotides, the CDR3 is TGTGCCAGCAGCGGGCAGGGGACAGGAGCTAACTATGGCTACACCTTC. Amino acids: CASSGQGTGANYGYTF.

J is TRBJ1-1 and V is TRBV5-1; D is unclear. CDR1 is SGHRS, CDR2 YFSETQ, per germline. The V end was cut by 0 bases, the J end by 0 bases, with 3 bases between. CDR3 length: 13 amino acids. The CDR3 nucleotides are TGCGCCAGCAGCTTGGAGGTGAACACTGAAGCTTTCTTT. Translating it yields CASSLEVNTEAFF.

The chain links TRBV6-4 to TRBJ1-1, with D perhaps matching TRBD1 (6 bases). This CDR3 has 16 residues. Germline CDR1 reads MRHNA; CDR2 reads SNTAGT. Trimming left V 2 bases short and J 0 bases short, with 13 bases between. CDR3 sequence: CASSDPQGFMNTEAFF. CDR3 coding DNA: TGTGCCAGCAGTGACCCACAGGGCTTCATGAACACTGAAGCTTTCTTT.

The rearrangement links TRBV18 to TRBJ2-1, with 10 positions matching TRBD2. Germline loops: CDR1 KGHSH, CDR2 LQKENI. This CDR3 region has 18 residues. Trimming took 1 base from V and 0 from J; bases not matched to a gene: 6. CDR3 bases: TGTGCCAGCTCACCACTAGCGGGGGGCCTCTTCTCCTACAATGAGCAGTTCTTC. Encoded protein: CASSPLAGGLFSYNEQFF.

The CDR3: CASSLDGWGAHTGELFF. The CDR3 bases are TGTGCCAGCAGCTTAGATGGGTGGGGGGCCCACACCGGGGAGCTGTTTTTT. This rearrangement joins TRBV11-3 to TRBJ2-2; D is possibly TRBD1 or TRBD2 (6 bases each). Germline V gives CDR1 SGHNT, CDR2 YENEEA. The V gene lost 0 bases and the J gene lost 3 bases, with 14 bases spanning the gap. The CDR3 extends over 17 amino acids. Drawing the rest from reference TRBV11-3 and TRBJ2-2, the complete variable domain is EAGVVQSPRYKIIEKKQPVAFWCNPISGHNTLYWYLQNLGQGPELLIRYENEEAVDDSQLPKDRFSAERLKGVDSTLKIQPAELGDSAVYLCASSLDGWGAHTGELFFGEGSRLTVL.

This clone has a handful of counts. The rearrangement joins TRBV6-5 to TRBJ1-4; TRBD1 matches at 7 bases. V was pared by 7 bases and J by 3 bases, with 5 bases of the junction left unmatched. Germline V lookup: CDR1 MNHEY, CDR2 SVGAGI. This CDR3 has 14 amino acids. CDR3 bases: TGTGCCAGCAACCCGGGACAGCCTAATGAAAAACTGTTTTTT. Translated: CASNPGQPNEKLFF.

The V gene is TRBV7-9, the J gene TRBJ2-7, with D unclear. The CDR3 is made up of 15 amino acids. V lost 1 base and J 1 base, leaving 11 bases between the germline ends. Germline loops: CDR1 SEHNR, CDR2 FQNEAQ (reference sequence). The CDR3 sequence is CASSLEGSPSYEQYF. The CDR3 nucleotides read TGTGCCAGCAGCTTAGAGGGTTCCCCTTCCTACGAGCAGTACTTC.

A single count supports this clone. The conserved closing phenylalanine or tryptophan is absent in this CDR3, likely reflecting a read error. V gene TRBV18 combines with J gene TRBJ1-6, with a tentative D call TRBD1 (5 bases). CDR1 and CDR2 from the germline V gene are KGHSH and LQKENI. The CDR3 is made up of 14 amino acids. V was cut by 6 bases and J by 9 bases, with 15 bases left in between. The CDR3 reads CASSADMETSPLHL. CDR3 coding DNA: TGTGCCAGCTCCGCGGACATGGAAACTTCACCCCTCCACCTT.

Remarks on this clone: One end of the junction varies from germline; a read error may be responsible. This CDR3 is CASSLGPGGSGTQYF. In DNA, the CDR3 is TGTGCTAGCAGCTTAGGTCCAGGGGGCTCTGGGACCCAGTACTTC. V and J are TRBV7-7 and TRBJ2-5; 8 bases align to TRBD1. Per the germline V gene, CDR1 is SSHAT and CDR2 is FNYEAQ (reference sequence). The CDR3 sequence is 15 residues long.

The chain couples TRBV7-9 to TRBJ2-5, with D maybe TRBD1 (6 bases). There are 14 residues in the CDR3. CDR1 is SEHNR, CDR2 FQNEAQ, per germline (reference sequence). Trimming took 5 bases from V and 1 from J, leaving 11 bases between them. CDR3 residues: CASSLGQIQETQYF. The CDR3, as DNA: TGTGCCAGCAGCCTGGGACAAATCCAAGAGACCCAGTACTTC.

J is TRBJ1-4 and V is TRBV10-3; D is possibly TRBD1 (6 bases). The CDR3 consists of 14 residues. The germline CDR1 and CDR2 sequences are ENHRY and SYGVKD. The V end was cut by 10 bases, the J end by 4 bases, with 16 bases between. CDR3 amino acids: CATKGDRNNEKLFF. DNA for the CDR3: TGTGCCACCAAGGGTGACAGGAATAATGAAAAACTGTTTTTT.

V usage is TRBV10-1 and J usage is TRBJ2-5, with D hard to call. The CDR3 consists of 13 residues. V lost 10 bases, J lost 4 bases, and 16 bases lay in between. Germline loops: CDR1 WNHNN, CDR2 SYGVQD (reference sequence). The CDR3 spells CATLAARRETQYF. CDR3 nucleotides: TGCGCCACCCTCGCCGCTCGTCGAGAGACCCAGTACTTC.

The chain links TRBV9 to TRBJ2-7; D perhaps matches TRBD1 (6 bases). Germline CDR1 is SGDLS and CDR2 is YYNGEE. Trimming stripped 3 bases from V and 4 bases from J, with 14 bases between. This CDR3 contains 14 residues. This chain's CDR3 is CASSAQGQSYEQYF. The CDR3 DNA follows: TGTGCCAGCAGCGCACAAGGACAGTCTTACGAGCAGTACTTC.

The table lists this clone with a count of one. The chain links TRBV20-1 to TRBJ1-2; tentatively, D is TRBD1 (6 bases). The CDR3 covers 14 residues. Germline-derived CDR1 and CDR2 are DFQATT and SNEGSKA (reference sequence). Trimming stripped 3 bases from V and 8 bases from J, with 19 bases between. Here the CDR3 reads CSASRGYRGSGYTF. CDR3 DNA sequence: TGCAGTGCTAGTAGGGGGTATAGGGGGAGCGGCTACACCTTC.